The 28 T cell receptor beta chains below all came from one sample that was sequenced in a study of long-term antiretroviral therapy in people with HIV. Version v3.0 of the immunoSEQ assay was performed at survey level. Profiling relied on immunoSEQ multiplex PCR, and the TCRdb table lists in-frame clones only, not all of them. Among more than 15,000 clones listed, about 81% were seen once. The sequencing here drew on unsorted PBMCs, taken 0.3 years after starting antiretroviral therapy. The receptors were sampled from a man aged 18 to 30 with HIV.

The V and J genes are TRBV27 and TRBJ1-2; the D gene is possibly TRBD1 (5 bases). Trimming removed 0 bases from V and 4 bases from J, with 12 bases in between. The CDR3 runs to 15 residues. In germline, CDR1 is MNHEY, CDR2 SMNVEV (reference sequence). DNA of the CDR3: TGTGCCAGCAGTTTATCGGTCGTGGGGCCCTATGGCTACACCTTC. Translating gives CASSLSVVGPYGYTF.

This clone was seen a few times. CDR3 sequence: CASSITPGSTDTQYF. CDR3 nucleotides: TGTGCCAGCAGCATCACCCCGGGGTCCACAGATACGCAGTATTTT. The chain couples TRBV7-3 to TRBJ2-3, with D tentatively TRBD2 (5 bases). Per the germline V gene, CDR1 is SGHTA and CDR2 is FQGTGA. The CDR3 has 15 residues. The V end lost 5 bases, the J end lost 2 bases, and 14 bases lay between the germline ends.

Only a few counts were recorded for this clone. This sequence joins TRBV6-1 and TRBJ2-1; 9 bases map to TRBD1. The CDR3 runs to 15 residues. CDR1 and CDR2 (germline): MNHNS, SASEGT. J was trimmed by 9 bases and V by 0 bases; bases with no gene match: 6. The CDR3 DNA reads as TGTGCCAGCAGTGAAGCGGGGACAGGGTTTTCTGAGCAGTTCTTC. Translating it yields CASSEAGTGFSEQFF.

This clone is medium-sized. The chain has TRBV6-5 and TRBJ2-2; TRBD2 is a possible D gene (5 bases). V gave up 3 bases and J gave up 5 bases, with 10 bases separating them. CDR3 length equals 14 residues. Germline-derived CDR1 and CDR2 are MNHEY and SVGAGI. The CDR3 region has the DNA TGTGCCAGCAGTTATGGGGAGATGACCGGGGAGCTGTTTTTT. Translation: CASSYGEMTGELFF.

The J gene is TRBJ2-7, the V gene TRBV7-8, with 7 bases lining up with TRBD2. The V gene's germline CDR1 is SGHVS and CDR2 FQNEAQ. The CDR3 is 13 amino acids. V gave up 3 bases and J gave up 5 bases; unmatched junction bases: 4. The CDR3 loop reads CASSFGGNNEQYF. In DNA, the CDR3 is TGTGCCAGCAGCTTCGGGGGGAACAACGAGCAGTACTTC.

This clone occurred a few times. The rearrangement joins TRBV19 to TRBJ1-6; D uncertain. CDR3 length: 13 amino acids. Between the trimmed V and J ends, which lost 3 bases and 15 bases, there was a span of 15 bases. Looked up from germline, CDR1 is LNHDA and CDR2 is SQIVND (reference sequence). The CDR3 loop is CASSIQEPGNLHF. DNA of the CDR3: TGTGCCAGTAGTATTCAGGAGCCTGGGAACCTCCACTTT.

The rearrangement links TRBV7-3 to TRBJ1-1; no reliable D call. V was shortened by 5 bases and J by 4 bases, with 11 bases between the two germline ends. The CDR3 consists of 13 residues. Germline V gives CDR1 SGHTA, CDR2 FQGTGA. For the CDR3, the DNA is TGTGCCAGCAGCCCCAATGGGGTCACTGAAGCTTTCTTT. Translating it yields CASSPNGVTEAFF.

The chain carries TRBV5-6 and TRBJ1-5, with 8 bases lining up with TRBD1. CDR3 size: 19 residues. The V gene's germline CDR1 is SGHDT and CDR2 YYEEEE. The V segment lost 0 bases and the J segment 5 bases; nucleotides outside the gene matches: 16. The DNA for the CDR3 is TGTGCCAGCAGCTTGGTTGAGGGACAGGATCTGAGTAAGGATCAGCCCCAGCATTTT. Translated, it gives CASSLVEGQDLSKDQPQHF.

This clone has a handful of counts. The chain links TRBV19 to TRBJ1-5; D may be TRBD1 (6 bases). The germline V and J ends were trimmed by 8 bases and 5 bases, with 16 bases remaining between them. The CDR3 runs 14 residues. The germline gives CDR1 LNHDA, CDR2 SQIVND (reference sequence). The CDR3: CASGQRGWDQPQHF. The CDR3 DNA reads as TGTGCCAGTGGACAGAGGGGATGGGATCAGCCCCAGCATTTT. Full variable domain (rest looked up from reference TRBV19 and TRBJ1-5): DGGITQSPKYLFRKEGQNVTLSCEQNLNHDAMYWYRQDPGQGLRLIYYSQIVNDFQKGDIAEGYSVSREKKESFPLTVTSAQKNPTAFYLCASGQRGWDQPQHFGDGTRLSIL.

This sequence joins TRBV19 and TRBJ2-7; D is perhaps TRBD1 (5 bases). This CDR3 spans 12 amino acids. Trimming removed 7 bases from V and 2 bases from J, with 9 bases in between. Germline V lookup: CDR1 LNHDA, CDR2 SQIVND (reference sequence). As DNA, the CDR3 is TGTGCCAGTACCGACAGAGCCTACGAGCAGTACTTC. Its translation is CASTDRAYEQYF.

CDR3 DNA: TGTGCCAGCAGTGCTGAGACTGGGGCCAACGTCCTGACTTTC. It codes for CASSAETGANVLTF. The J gene is TRBJ2-6, the V gene TRBV6-1; D is undetermined. Germline CDR1 is MNHNS and CDR2 is SASEGT. The CDR3 has 14 residues. V was cut by 4 bases and J by 2 bases, with 6 bases left in between.

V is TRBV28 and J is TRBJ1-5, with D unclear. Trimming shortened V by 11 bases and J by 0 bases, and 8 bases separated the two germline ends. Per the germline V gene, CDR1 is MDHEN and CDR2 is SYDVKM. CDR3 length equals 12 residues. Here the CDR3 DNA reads TGTGCCGGATCGTATAGCAATCAGCCCCAGCATTTT. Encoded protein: CAGSYSNQPQHF. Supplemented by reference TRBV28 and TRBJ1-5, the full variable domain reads DVKVTQSSRYLVKRTGEKVFLECVQDMDHENMFWYRQDPGLGLRLIYFSYDVKMKEKGDIPEGYSVSREKKERFSLILESASTNQTSMYLCAGSYSNQPQHFGDGTRLSIL.

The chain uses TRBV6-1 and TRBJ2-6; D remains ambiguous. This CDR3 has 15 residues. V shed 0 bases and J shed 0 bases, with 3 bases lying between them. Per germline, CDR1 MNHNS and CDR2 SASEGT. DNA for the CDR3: TGTGCCAGCAGTGAAGCGAACTCTGGGGCCAACGTCCTGACTTTC. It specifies CASSEANSGANVLTF.

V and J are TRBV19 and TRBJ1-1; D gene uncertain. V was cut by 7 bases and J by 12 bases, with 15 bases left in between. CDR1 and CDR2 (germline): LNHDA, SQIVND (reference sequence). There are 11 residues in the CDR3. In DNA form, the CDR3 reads TGTGCCAGTAACCAGGCGGCTGTTACTTTCTTT. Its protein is CASNQAAVTFF.

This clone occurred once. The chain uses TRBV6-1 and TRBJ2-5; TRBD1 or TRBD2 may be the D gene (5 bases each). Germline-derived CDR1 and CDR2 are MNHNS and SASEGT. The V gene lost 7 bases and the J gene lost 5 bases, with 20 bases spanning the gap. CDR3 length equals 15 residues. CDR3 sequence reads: CASISQGVVSETQYF. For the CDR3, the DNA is TGTGCCAGCATCAGCCAGGGAGTCGTTTCTGAGACCCAGTACTTC.

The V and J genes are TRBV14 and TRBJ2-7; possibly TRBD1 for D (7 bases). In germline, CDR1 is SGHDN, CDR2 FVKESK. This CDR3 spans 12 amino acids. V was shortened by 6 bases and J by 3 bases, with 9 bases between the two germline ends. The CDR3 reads CASRQGGYEQYF. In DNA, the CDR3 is TGTGCCAGCAGGCAGGGGGGCTACGAGCAGTACTTC.

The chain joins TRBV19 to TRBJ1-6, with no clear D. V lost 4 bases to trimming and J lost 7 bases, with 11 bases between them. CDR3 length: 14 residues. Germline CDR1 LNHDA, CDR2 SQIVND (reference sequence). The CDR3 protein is CASSSIYGNSPLHF. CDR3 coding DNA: TGTGCCAGTAGTAGCATTTACGGGAATTCACCCCTCCACTTT.

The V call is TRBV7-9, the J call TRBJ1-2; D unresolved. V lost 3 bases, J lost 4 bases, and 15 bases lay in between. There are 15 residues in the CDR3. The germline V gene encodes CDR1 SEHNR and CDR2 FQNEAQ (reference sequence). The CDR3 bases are TGTGCCAGCAGCTTCCCGGAGGACTTTATCTATGGCTACACCTTC. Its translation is CASSFPEDFIYGYTF.

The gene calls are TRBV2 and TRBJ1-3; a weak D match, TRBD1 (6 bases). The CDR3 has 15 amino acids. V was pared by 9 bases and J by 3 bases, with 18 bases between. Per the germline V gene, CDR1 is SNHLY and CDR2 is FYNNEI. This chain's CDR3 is CASQKRGTYGNTIYF. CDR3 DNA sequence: TGTGCCAGTCAGAAAAGGGGGACGTATGGAAACACCATATATTTT.

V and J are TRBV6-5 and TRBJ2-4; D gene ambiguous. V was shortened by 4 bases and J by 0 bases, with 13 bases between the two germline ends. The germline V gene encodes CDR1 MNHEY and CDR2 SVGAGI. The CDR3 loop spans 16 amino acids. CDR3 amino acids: CASSSLAKVAKNIQYF. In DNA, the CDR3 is TGTGCCAGCAGTTCCTTGGCAAAGGTAGCCAAAAACATTCAGTACTTC.

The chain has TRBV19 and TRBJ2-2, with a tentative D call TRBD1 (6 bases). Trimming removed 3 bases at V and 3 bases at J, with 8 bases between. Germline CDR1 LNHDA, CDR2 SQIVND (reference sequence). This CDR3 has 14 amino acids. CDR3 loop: CASSMKGDTGELFF. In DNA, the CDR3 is TGTGCCAGTAGTATGAAGGGGGACACCGGGGAGCTGTTTTTT.

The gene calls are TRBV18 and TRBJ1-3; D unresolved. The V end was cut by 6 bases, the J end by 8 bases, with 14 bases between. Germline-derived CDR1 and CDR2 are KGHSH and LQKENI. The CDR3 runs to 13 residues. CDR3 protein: CASSLGMSDTIYF. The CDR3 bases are TGTGCCAGCTCTCTGGGGATGAGTGACACCATATATTTT.

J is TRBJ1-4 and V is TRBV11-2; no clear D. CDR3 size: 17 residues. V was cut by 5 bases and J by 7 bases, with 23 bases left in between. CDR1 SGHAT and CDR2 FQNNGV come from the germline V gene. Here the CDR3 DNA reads TGTGCCAGCAGCCCTCTTAGCCCGGGCCTCGATTTTGAAAAACTGTTTTTT. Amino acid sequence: CASSPLSPGLDFEKLFF.

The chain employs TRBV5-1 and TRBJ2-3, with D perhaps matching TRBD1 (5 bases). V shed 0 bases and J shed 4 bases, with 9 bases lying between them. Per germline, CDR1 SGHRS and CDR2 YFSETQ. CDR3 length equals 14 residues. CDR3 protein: CASSLAGHSDTQYF. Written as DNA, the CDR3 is TGCGCCAGCAGCTTGGCCGGACACTCAGATACGCAGTATTTT.

The CDR3 DNA reads TGTGCCACCGCTTTCCCCGGGACTAGCGCAGGGACCCAGTACTTC. Its translation: CATAFPGTSAGTQYF. This sequence joins TRBV10-3 and TRBJ2-5; 10 bases match TRBD2. Germline trimming cut 10 bases from V and 7 bases from J; bases unmatched to any gene: 15. Germline lookup yields CDR1 ENHRY and CDR2 SYGVKD. This CDR3 is built from 15 residues.

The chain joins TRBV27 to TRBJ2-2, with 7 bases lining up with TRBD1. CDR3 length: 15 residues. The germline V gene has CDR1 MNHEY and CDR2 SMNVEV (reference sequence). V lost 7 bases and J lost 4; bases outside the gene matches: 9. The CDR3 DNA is TGTGCCAGCAAAACCCACCCAGGGGGCACCGGGGAGCTGTTTTTT. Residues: CASKTHPGGTGELFF.

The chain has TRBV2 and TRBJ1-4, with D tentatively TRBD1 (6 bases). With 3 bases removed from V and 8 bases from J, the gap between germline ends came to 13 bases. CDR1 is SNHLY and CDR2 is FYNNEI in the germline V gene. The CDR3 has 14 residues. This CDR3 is CASSDNRDPEKLFF. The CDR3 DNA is TGTGCCAGCAGTGACAACAGGGACCCAGAAAAACTGTTTTTT.

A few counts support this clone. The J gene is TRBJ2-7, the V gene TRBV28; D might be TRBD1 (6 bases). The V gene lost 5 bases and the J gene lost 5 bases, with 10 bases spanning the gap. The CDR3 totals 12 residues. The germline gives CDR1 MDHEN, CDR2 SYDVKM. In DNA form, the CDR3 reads TGTGCCAGCAGTAGCTACAGGGACGAGCAGTACGTC. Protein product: CASSSYRDEQYV.